The rows below give T cell receptor beta chains drawn from one sample of a study of shared T cell receptors in the human thymus. Profiled with immunoSEQ multiplex PCR; TCRdb holds only in-frame clones, not every one. The sample holds hundreds of thousands of clones, approximately 88% seen once. This sample also appeared in a second study, on human thymus T cells.

Sequenced material: thymocytes. All receptors derive from a boy in the first two years of life with a congenital heart defect. Each CDR3 is given with its conserved first and last residue. The D gene is left open where the match is weak. Part of the rows lack a size; the others show once, few, many or a class for expanded clones.

TRBD1	TRBV7-9	-	TRBJ2-3	CASSLVGAPGQHTDTQYF	TGTGCCAGCAGCTTAGTGGGGGCCCCGGGACAGCACACAGATACGCAGTATTTT
TRBD2	TRBV23-1	-	TRBJ2-7	CASSHFNTFPVGLAYEQYF	TGCGCCAGCAGTCATTTCAATACTTTTCCGGTTGGACTAGCTTACGAGCAGTACTTC
-	TRBV4-3	-	TRBJ2-2	CASSQGVGGGTGELFF	TGCGCCAGCAGCCAAGGGGTGGGAGGCGGCACCGGGGAGCTGTTTTTT
-	TRBV7-3	-	TRBJ2-1	CASSLTDGVTNPGINEQFF	TGTGCCAGCAGCTTAACAGACGGTGTGACTAACCCGGGTATCAATGAGCAGTTCTTC
-	TRBV4-1	-	TRBJ1-1	CASSQGTLGSNTEAFF	TGCGCCAGCAGCCAGGGTACTCTCGGGTCGAACACTGAAGCTTTCTTT
-	TRBV30	-	TRBJ1-2	CAWSVMGEDGYTF	TGTGCCTGGAGTGTGATGGGGGAGGATGGCTACACCTTC
TRBD2	TRBV30	-	TRBJ2-7	CAWSLQLAGKHEHYF	TGTGCCTGGAGTCTTCAACTAGCGGGAAAACACGAGCATTACTTC
TRBD2	TRBV5-1	few	TRBJ2-1	CASSFCGRTSYNEQFF	TGCGCCAGCAGCTTCTGCGGGAGGACCTCCTACAATGAGCAGTTCTTC
-	TRBV4-2	-	TRBJ2-7	CASSQDPGRNDEQYF	TGTGCCAGCAGCCAAGATCCCGGGAGAAATGACGAGCAGTACTTC
TRBD1	TRBV6-1	-	TRBJ1-1	CASSGWTGRDTEAFF	TGTGCCAGCAGTGGGTGGACAGGGAGGGACACTGAAGCTTTCTTT
-	TRBV5-6	-	TRBJ2-1	CASSLGPESSYNEQFF	TGTGCCAGCAGCTTGGGTCCGGAGAGCTCCTACAATGAGCAGTTCTTC
-	TRBV6-6	-	TRBJ2-2	CASSYSTNTGELFF	TGTGCCAGCAGTTACAGCACGAACACCGGGGAGCTGTTTTTT
-	TRBV7-2	-	TRBJ2-1	CASHGLARHEQFF	TGTGCCAGTCACGGGCTAGCTCGACATGAGCAGTTCTTC
-	TRBV20-1	-	TRBJ2-5	CSANRGQYF	TGCAGTGCCAATCGCGGCCAGTACTTC
TRBD2	TRBV7-9	-	TRBJ2-3	CASSLSVAGWGTDTQYF	TGTGCCAGCAGCTTATCTGTAGCGGGGTGGGGAACAGATACGCAGTATTTT
-	TRBV5-6	-	TRBJ2-7	CASSSPTTTGEQYF	TGTGCCAGCAGCTCCCCAACGACGACGGGGGAGCAGTACTTC
-	TRBV12-2	-	TRBJ1-2	CASPRLGQQTDYGYTF	TGTGCAAGCCCCCGGTTAGGACAGCAAACTGACTATGGCTACACCTTC
TRBD1	TRBV5-8	-	TRBJ2-5	CASSLRGQNQETQYF	TGTGCCAGCAGCTTAAGGGGACAGAATCAAGAGACCCAGTACTTC
TRBD2	TRBV19	-	TRBJ2-3	CASTVGTSDDTQYF	TGTGCCAGTACCGTCGGGACTAGCGACGATACGCAGTATTTT
-	TRBV27	-	TRBJ1-5	CASSLSDRTQPQHF	TGTGCCAGCAGTTTATCTGACAGAACTCAGCCCCAGCATTTT
TRBD2	TRBV6-5	-	TRBJ2-7	CASSGTSGSYEQYF	TGTGCCAGCAGTGGGACTAGCGGGAGTTACGAGCAGTACTTC
-	TRBV27	-	TRBJ2-7	CASSSTPGAYEQYF	TGTGCCAGCAGTAGTACACCCGGAGCCTACGAGCAGTACTTC
TRBD1	TRBV27	-	TRBJ2-5	CATQGRRGWGKTQYF	TGTGCCACCCAGGGACGCAGGGGGTGGGGAAAGACCCAGTACTTC